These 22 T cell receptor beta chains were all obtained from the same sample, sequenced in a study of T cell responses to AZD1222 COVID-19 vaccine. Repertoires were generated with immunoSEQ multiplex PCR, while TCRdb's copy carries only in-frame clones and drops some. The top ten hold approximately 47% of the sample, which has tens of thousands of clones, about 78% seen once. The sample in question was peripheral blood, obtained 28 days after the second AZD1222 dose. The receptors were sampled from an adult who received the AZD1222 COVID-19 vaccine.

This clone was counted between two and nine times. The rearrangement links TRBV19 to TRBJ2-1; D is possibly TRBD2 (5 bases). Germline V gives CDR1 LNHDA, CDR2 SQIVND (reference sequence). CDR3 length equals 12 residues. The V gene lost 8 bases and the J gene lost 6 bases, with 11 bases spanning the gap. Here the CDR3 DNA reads TGTGCCAGTGGGCTAGCCCTCAATGAGCAGTTCTTC. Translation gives CASGLALNEQFF.

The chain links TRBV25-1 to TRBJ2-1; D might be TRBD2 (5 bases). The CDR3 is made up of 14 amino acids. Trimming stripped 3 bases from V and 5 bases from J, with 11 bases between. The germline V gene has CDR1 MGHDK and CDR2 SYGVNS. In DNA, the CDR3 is TGTGCCAGCAGTGACCCCGGACTGGACAATGAGCAGTTCTTC. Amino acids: CASSDPGLDNEQFF.

This CDR3 is CASSLAALSTDTQYF. For the CDR3, the DNA is TGTGCCAGCAGCTTAGCGGCGCTTAGCACAGATACGCAGTATTTT. The chain carries TRBV5-4 and TRBJ2-3; a possible D gene is TRBD2 (5 bases). Germline values: CDR1 SGHNT, CDR2 YYREEE (reference sequence). The V and J ends lost 2 bases and 0 bases respectively, with 10 bases between them. This CDR3 has 15 residues.

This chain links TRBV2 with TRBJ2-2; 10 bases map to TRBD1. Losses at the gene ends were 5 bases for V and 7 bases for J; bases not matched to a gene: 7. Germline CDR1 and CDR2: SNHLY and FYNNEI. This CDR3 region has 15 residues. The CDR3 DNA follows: TGTGCCAGCAGTTCGGGACAGGGGTTCCACGGGGAGCTGTTTTTT. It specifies CASSSGQGFHGELFF.

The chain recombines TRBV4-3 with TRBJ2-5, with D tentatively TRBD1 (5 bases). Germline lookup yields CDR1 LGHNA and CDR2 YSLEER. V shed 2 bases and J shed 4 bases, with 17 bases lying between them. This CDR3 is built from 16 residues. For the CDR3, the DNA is TGCGCCAGCAGCCAATTTATAGGGGCGGACGCAGAGACCCAGTACTTC. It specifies CASSQFIGADAETQYF.

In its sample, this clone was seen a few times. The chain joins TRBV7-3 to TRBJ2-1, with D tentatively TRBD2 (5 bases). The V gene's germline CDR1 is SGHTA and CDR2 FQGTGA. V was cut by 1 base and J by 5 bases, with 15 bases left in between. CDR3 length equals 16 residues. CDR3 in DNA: TGTGCCAGCAGCTTAAGAGTGGCGGCGGGCGACAATGAGCAGTTCTTC. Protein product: CASSLRVAAGDNEQFF.

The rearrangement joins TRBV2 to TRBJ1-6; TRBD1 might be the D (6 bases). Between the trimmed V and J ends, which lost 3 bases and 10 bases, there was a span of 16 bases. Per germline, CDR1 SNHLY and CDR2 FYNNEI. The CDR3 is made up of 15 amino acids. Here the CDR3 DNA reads TGTGCCAGCAGTGAGGAGAACAGGGTTAGGTCACCCCTCCACTTT. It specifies CASSEENRVRSPLHF.

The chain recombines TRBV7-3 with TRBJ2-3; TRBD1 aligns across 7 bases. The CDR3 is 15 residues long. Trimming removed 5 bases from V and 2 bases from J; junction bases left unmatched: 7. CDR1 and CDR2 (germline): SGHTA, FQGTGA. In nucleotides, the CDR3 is TGTGCCAGCAGCCTACAGGGGTGGCACACAGATACGCAGTATTTT. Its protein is CASSLQGWHTDTQYF. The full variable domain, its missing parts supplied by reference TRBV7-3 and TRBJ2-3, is GAGVSQTPSNKVTEKGKYVELRCDPISGHTALYWYRQSLGQGPEFLIYFQGTGAADDSGLPNDRFFAVRPEGSVSTLKIQRTERGDSAVYLCASSLQGWHTDTQYFGPGTRLTVL.

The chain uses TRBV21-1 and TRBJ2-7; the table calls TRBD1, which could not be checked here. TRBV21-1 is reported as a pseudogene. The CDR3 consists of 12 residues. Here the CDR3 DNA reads TGTGCCAGCAGCAAGGGGCTACCCGAGCAGTACTTC. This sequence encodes CASSKGLPEQYF.

The DNA for the CDR3 is TGTGCCAGTCGACATCCCGGGACAGGGAACGATGAGCAGTTCTTC. Translated: CASRHPGTGNDEQFF. The gene calls are TRBV19 and TRBJ2-1, with TRBD1 matching over 9 bases. The germline gives CDR1 LNHDA, CDR2 SQIVND (reference sequence). This CDR3 region has 15 residues. J gave up 8 bases and V 8 bases, and 13 bases lay outside the gene matches.

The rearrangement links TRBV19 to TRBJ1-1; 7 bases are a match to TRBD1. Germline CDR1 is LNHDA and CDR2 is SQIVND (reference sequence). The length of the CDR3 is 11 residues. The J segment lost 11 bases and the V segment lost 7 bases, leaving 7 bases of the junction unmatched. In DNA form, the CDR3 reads TGTGCCAGTAAATCCAGGGGGAACGCTTTCTTT. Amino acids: CASKSRGNAFF.

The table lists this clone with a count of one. The DNA for the CDR3 is TGTGCCAGCTCAGCAACAGGGAGTAGAGGTAGCACTGAAGCTTTCTTT. It specifies CASSATGSRGSTEAFF. The chain employs TRBV18 and TRBJ1-1, with a possible D match to TRBD1 (6 bases). V was trimmed by 5 bases and J by 4 bases, leaving 20 bases between them. The CDR3 runs 16 residues. Germline CDR1 is KGHSH and CDR2 is LQKENI.

The CDR3 loop reads CASSLATGGRDEQYF. The CDR3 DNA reads as TGTGCCAGCAGCTTAGCGACGGGTGGTAGGGACGAGCAGTACTTC. The chain has TRBV7-6 and TRBJ2-7, with D uncertain. V was pared by 0 bases and J by 5 bases, with 14 bases between. The CDR3 spans 15 residues. In germline, CDR1 is SGHVS, CDR2 FNYEAQ.

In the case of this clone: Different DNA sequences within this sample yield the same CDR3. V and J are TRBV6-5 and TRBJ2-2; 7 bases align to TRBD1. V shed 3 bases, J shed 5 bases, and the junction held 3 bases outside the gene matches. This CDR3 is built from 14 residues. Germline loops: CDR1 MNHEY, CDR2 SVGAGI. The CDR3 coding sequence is TGTGCCAGCAGTTATTCGACAGGGACCGGGGAGCTGTTTTTT. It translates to CASSYSTGTGELFF.

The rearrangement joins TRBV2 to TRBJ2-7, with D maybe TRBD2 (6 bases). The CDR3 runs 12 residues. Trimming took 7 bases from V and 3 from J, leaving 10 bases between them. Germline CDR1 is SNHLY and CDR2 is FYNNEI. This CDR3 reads CASIGGSYEQYF. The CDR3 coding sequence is TGTGCCAGCATTGGGGGGAGCTACGAGCAGTACTTC.

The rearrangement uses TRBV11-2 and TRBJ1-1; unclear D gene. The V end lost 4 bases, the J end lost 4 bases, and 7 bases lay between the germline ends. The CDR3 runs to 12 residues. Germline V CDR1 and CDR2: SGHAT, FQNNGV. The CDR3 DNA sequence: TGTGCCAGCAGCTGGGAGGGCACTGAAGCTTTCTTT. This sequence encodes CASSWEGTEAFF.

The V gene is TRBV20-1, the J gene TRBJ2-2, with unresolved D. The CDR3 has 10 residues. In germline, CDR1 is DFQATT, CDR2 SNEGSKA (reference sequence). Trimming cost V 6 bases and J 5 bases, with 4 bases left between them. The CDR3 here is CSASTGELFF. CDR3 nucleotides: TGCAGTGCGTCAACCGGGGAGCTGTTTTTT.

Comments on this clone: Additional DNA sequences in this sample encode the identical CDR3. CDR3 protein: CASSITGSNQPQHF. The DNA of the CDR3 is TGTGCCAGTAGTATTACGGGTAGCAATCAGCCCCAGCATTTT. The rearrangement links TRBV19 to TRBJ1-5; no clear D gene. Looked up from germline, CDR1 is LNHDA and CDR2 is SQIVND (reference sequence). The CDR3 has 14 amino acids. Trimming shortened V by 3 bases and J by 0 bases, and 6 bases separated the two germline ends.

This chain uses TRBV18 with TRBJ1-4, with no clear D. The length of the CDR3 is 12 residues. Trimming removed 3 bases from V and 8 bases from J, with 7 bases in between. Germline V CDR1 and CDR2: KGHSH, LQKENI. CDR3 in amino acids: CASSPRGEKLFF. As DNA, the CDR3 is TGTGCCAGCTCACCCCGTGGGGAAAAACTGTTTTTT.

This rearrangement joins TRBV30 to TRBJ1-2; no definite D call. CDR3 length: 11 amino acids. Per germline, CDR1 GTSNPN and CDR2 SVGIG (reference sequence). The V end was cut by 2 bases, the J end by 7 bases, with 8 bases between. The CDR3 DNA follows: TGTGCCTGGAGTTTGGGAACTGGCTACACCTTC. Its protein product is CAWSLGTGYTF.

CDR3 coding DNA: TGTGCCTGCCCAACAGGGAGCTCCTATAATTCACCCCTCCACTTT. Translation gives CACPTGSSYNSPLHF. The V gene is TRBV30, the J gene TRBJ1-6; weak D call: TRBD1 (6 bases). Trimming took 6 bases from V and 0 from J, leaving 12 bases between them. The CDR3 is made up of 15 amino acids. The V gene's germline CDR1 is GTSNPN and CDR2 SVGIG (reference sequence). Complete variable domain (other parts from reference TRBV30 and TRBJ1-6): SQTIHQWPATLVQPVGSPLSLECTVEGTSNPNLYWYRQAAGRGLQLLFYSVGIGQISSEVPQNLSASRPQDRQFILSSKKLLLSDSGFYLCACPTGSSYNSPLHFGNGTRLTVT.

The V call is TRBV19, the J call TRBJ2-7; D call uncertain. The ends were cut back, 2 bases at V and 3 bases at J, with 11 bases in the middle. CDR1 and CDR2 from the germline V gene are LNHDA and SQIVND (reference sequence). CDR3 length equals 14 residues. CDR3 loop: CASSIQMGSYEQYF. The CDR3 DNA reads TGTGCCAGTAGTATACAGATGGGAAGCTACGAGCAGTACTTC.